This T cell receptor (beta chain) came from a study of blood T cells in healthy people across ages. The authors ran a second PCR of roughly 6 to 11 cycles using a sample-barcoded 5' primer and a J-beta primer mix. TCRdb processed the 5' RACE reads anew with MiXCR; each CDR3 protein has one entry. The data contain over a million distinct CDR3 sequences, 45% of them singletons. RNA extraction gave at least 5.5 micrograms of total RNA per sample. This clonotype was obtained from a woman aged 55-69 years in good health. The source material was blood.

The DNA for the CDR3 is TGTGCCAGCAGCGTAGCTGGTCTAGCGGGACCAGATACGCAGTATTTT. This codes for CASSVAGLAGPDTQYF. This chain links TRBV9 with TRBJ2-3; 9 bases align to TRBD2. The junction had 6 bases not matched to a gene; V was cut back by 0 bases and J by 4 bases. The CDR3 has 16 amino acids. Germline CDR1 reads SGDLS; CDR2 reads YYNGEE.